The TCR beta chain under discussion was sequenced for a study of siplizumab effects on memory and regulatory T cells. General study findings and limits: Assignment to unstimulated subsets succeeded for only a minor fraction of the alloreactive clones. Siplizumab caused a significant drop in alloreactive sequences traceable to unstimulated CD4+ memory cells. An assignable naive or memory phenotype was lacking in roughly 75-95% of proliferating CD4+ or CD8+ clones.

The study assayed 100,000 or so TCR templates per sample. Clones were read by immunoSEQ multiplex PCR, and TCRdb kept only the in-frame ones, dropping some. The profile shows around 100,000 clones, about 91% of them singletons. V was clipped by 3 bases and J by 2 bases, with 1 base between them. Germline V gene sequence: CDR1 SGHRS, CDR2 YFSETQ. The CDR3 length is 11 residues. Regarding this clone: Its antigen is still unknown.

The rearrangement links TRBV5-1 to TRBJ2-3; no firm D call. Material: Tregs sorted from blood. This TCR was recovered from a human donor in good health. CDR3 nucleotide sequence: TGCGCCAGCAGCTCCACAGATACGCAGTATTTT. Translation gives CASSSTDTQYF. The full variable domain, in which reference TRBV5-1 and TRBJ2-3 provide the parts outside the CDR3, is KAGVTQTPRYLIKTRGQQVTLSCSPISGHRSVSWYQQTPGQGLQFLFEYFSETQRNKGNFPGRFSGRQFSNSRSEMNVSTLELGDSALYLCASSSTDTQYFGPGTRLTVL.